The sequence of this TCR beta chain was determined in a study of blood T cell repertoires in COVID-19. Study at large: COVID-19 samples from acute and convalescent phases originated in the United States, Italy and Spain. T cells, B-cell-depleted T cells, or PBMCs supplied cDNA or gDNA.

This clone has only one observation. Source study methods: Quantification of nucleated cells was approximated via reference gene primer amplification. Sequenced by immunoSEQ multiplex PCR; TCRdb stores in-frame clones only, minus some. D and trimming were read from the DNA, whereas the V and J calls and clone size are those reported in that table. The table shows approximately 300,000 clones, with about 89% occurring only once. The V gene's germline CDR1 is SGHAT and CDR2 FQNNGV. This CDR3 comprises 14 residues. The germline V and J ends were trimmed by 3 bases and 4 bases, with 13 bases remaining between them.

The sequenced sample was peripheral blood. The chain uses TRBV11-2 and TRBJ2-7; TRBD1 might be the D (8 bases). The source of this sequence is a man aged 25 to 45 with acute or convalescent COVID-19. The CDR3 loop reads CASSFTGGGYEQYF. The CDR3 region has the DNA TGTGCCAGCAGCTTTACAGGGGGGGGATACGAGCAGTACTTC.